Given below is one TCR beta chain in context. Repertoires were generated with immunoSEQ multiplex PCR, while TCRdb's copy carries only in-frame clones and drops some. Of approximately 260,000 clones in the sample, around 80% are singletons; the top ten hold under 4.5%. The source of the sample is a study of blood T cell repertoires in COVID-19. For the study at large: Specimens from acute and convalescent COVID-19 originated in the United States, Italy and Spain. The cDNA or gDNA used as material had been derived from T cells, B-cell-depleted T cells, or PBMCs.

The CDR3 is 18 residues long. V lost 4 bases and J 2 bases, leaving 18 bases between the germline ends. Germline V gene data show CDR1 as LGHNA and CDR2 as YNFKEQ. Specimen: peripheral blood. This clonotype originated in a woman aged 40 to 50 with active or convalescent COVID-19. The chain links TRBV4-2 to TRBJ2-6; possible D gene TRBD1, 5 bases. CDR3: CASSPTWGRRTGANVLTF. The CDR3 bases are TGTGCCAGCAGCCCTACTTGGGGCAGGCGGACTGGGGCCAACGTCCTGACTTTC.